These 26 T cell receptor beta chains were all obtained from the same sample, sequenced in a study of response to subunit inactivated influenza vaccine. In TCRdb, the RT-PCR reads were re-called with MiXCR into one record per CDR3 protein. The profile shows roughly 500,000 distinct CDR3 sequences, 16% of them singletons. Here the sequenced sample was CD4+ T cells sorted from PBMCs, taken less than 30 months after vaccination. These TCRs come from a man aged 45 to 70 who received an inactivated influenza vaccine.

In its sample, this clonotype was seen a few times. This chain uses TRBV20-1 with TRBJ2-3; 11 bases align to TRBD1. The CDR3 is made up of 15 amino acids. Per the germline V gene, CDR1 is DFQATT and CDR2 is SNEGSKA (reference sequence). J was trimmed by 4 bases and V by 6 bases; bases with no gene match: 9. The CDR3 sequence is CSAKTGTGGPDTQYF. CDR3 nucleotides: TGCAGTGCAAAGACCGGGACAGGGGGTCCAGATACGCAGTATTTT.

This clonotype was counted at least ten times. This chain uses TRBV20-1 with TRBJ2-5; 8 bases fit TRBD2. The CDR3 has 15 residues. J was trimmed by 4 bases and V by 6 bases; bases with no gene match: 13. Germline V gives CDR1 DFQATT, CDR2 SNEGSKA (reference sequence). The CDR3 DNA reads as TGCAGTGCCCCCCGGGCAGCGGGAGCGTCAGAGACCCAGTACTTC. It encodes CSAPRAAGASETQYF.

This rearrangement joins TRBV3-1 to TRBJ1-2, with D maybe TRBD1 (6 bases). Germline loops: CDR1 LGHDT, CDR2 YNNKEL (reference sequence). V was trimmed by 0 bases and J by 7 bases, leaving 12 bases between them. The CDR3 sequence is 14 residues long. The CDR3 DNA follows: TGTGCCAGCAGCCAAGATTGGGGGGCTCGTGGCTACACCTTC. As protein: CASSQDWGARGYTF.

This clonotype was found a few times. The chain carries TRBV12-3 or TRBV12-4 and TRBJ2-2, with 11 nucleotides matching TRBD2. Trimming cost V 3 bases and J 7 bases; bases outside gene matches: 7. CDR3 length: 16 amino acids. The CDR3 DNA is TGTGCCAGCAGTTTTTTGCTAGCGGGGGGTTACGGGGAGCTGTTTTTT. Translating it yields CASSFLLAGGYGELFF.

The chain couples TRBV10-1 to TRBJ2-7; D unresolved. The CDR3 sequence is 13 residues long. Per the germline V gene, CDR1 is WNHNN and CDR2 is SYGVQD (reference sequence). V lost 3 bases, J lost 9 bases, and 15 bases lay in between. The CDR3 loop is CASSDQRTAAQYF. The CDR3 coding sequence is TGCGCCAGCAGTGACCAAAGGACGGCCGCGCAGTACTTC.

The sample holds a few counts of this clonotype. The chain links TRBV15 to TRBJ2-1, with a tentative D call TRBD2 (5 bases). The germline gives CDR1 LNHNV, CDR2 YYDKDF (reference sequence). CDR3 length: 14 residues. Trimming removed 1 base from V and 6 bases from J, with 10 bases in between. The CDR3 DNA follows: TGTGCCACCAGCAGAGGTCCAGCGGCCAATGAGCAGTTCTTC. Protein product: CATSRGPAANEQFF.

This clonotype occurred many times. V and J are TRBV28 and TRBJ2-5, with 7 bases that match TRBD1. Germline-derived CDR1 and CDR2 are MDHEN and SYDVKM. The CDR3 is 17 residues long. After removal of 1 base from V and 3 bases from J, the junction contained 11 bases not matched to a gene. The CDR3 coding sequence is TGTGCCAGCAGTTTATCCCGTCTAAGGGGGCGCGAAGAGACCCAGTACTTC. The encoded protein is CASSLSRLRGREETQYF.

The CDR3 spells CASSVQGGNQPQHF. CDR3 DNA: TGTGCCAGCAGCGTACAGGGTGGCAATCAGCCCCAGCATTTT. The chain employs TRBV7-2 and TRBJ1-5, with a tentative D call TRBD1 (6 bases). Germline V gene lookup returns CDR1 SGHTA and CDR2 FQGNSA. V lost 5 bases and J 2 bases, leaving 10 bases between the germline ends. This CDR3 has 14 amino acids.

Only a few counts were recorded for this clonotype. J is TRBJ2-7 and V is TRBV20-1; the match to TRBD1 covers 7 bases. CDR1 and CDR2 from the germline V gene are DFQATT and SNEGSKA (reference sequence). Trimming at V came to 3 bases and at J to 6 bases, leaving 11 bases not matched to a gene. The CDR3 totals 14 residues. The CDR3 reads CSARSQGSFGEQYF. The CDR3 DNA reads TGCAGTGCTAGGTCACAGGGGTCATTTGGCGAGCAGTACTTC.

CDR3 in DNA: TGCGCCAGCAGCCAAGATATCTGGACAGGGGCGTCCTACGAGCAGTACTTC. It translates to CASSQDIWTGASYEQYF. The J gene is TRBJ2-7, the V gene TRBV4-3; TRBD1 agrees at 9 bases. The CDR3 spans 17 residues. Germline CDR1 LGHNA, CDR2 YSLEER. Trimming removed 0 bases from V and 1 base from J; junction bases left unmatched: 7.

The J gene is TRBJ1-1, the V gene TRBV19; D possibly corresponds to TRBD1 (5 bases). The CDR3 has 13 residues. CDR1 and CDR2 from the germline V gene are LNHDA and SQIVND (reference sequence). Deletions cut 6 bases from V and 6 bases from J, with 14 bases between. In nucleotides, the CDR3 is TGTGCCAGTAGCACGCAGGGTATCGCTGAAGCTTTCTTT. This sequence encodes CASSTQGIAEAFF.

This clonotype has only a few counts. This CDR3 is CASSESTRVNTEAFF. As DNA, the CDR3 is TGTGCCAGCAGTGAATCAACCAGGGTGAACACTGAAGCTTTCTTT. The chain has TRBV2 and TRBJ1-1, with D maybe TRBD1 (5 bases). Trimming took 2 bases from V and 0 from J, leaving 10 bases between them. Germline V gene sequence: CDR1 SNHLY, CDR2 FYNNEI. The CDR3 is made up of 15 amino acids.

With respect to this clonotype: One end of the junction is discordant with germline, which a read error may explain. The rearrangement uses TRBV20-1 and TRBJ1-1, with unresolved D. The CDR3 is 14 residues long. Germline CDR1 DFQATT, CDR2 SNEGSKA (reference sequence). CDR3 coding DNA: TGCAGTGCTAGAGGGACCGCCATGAACACTGCAGCTTTCTTT. Protein: CSARGTAMNTAAFF.

This chain uses TRBV19 with TRBJ2-5; 11 positions match TRBD2. The J segment lost 1 base and the V segment lost 4 bases, leaving 8 bases of the junction unmatched. Germline V gene lookup returns CDR1 LNHDA and CDR2 SQIVND (reference sequence). The CDR3 is made up of 17 amino acids. As DNA, the CDR3 is TGTGCCAGTAGTAAAATACCCGGGACTAGCGGCCAAGAGACCCAGTACTTC. Translating gives CASSKIPGTSGQETQYF.

This sequence joins TRBV6-2 or TRBV6-3 and TRBJ1-4; D remains ambiguous. V shed 2 bases and J shed 7 bases, with 14 bases lying between them. Germline assignment: CDR1 MNHEY and CDR2 SVGEGT. The CDR3 loop spans 15 amino acids. CDR3 sequence (DNA): TGTGCCAGCAGTTACGGACTCCGGAGGAGTGAAAAACTGTTTTTT. It specifies CASSYGLRRSEKLFF.

V usage is TRBV5-1 and J usage is TRBJ2-7; D is perhaps TRBD2 (6 bases). The V gene's germline CDR1 is SGHRS and CDR2 YFSETQ. The CDR3 runs 13 residues. Trimming left V 6 bases short and J 6 bases short, with 16 bases between. The CDR3 region has the DNA TGCGCCAGCACCAGCAATCAGGGACTCGAGCAGTACTTC. It is translated as CASTSNQGLEQYF.

The chain recombines TRBV28 with TRBJ1-2; 10 nucleotides match TRBD1. The J segment lost 4 bases and the V segment lost 4 bases, leaving 9 bases of the junction unmatched. This CDR3 spans 16 amino acids. In germline, CDR1 is MDHEN, CDR2 SYDVKM. This CDR3 reads CASSSTDRGLVYGYTF. CDR3 in DNA: TGTGCCAGCAGTTCTACCGACAGGGGGCTCGTCTATGGCTACACCTTC.

This chain joins TRBV27 and TRBJ1-2; 7 bases line up with TRBD1. CDR3 size: 15 residues. Per the germline V gene, CDR1 is MNHEY and CDR2 is SMNVEV (reference sequence). Unmatched junction bases numbered 9, after V lost 5 bases and J lost 3 bases. The CDR3 DNA reads TGTGCCAGCAGTCCGGTCGACAGGGACCACTATGGCTACACCTTC. Encoded protein: CASSPVDRDHYGYTF.

The chain combines TRBV20-1 with TRBJ2-7; possibly TRBD1 or TRBD2 for D (5 bases each). V lost 0 bases and J 1 base, leaving 10 bases between the germline ends. Germline V lookup: CDR1 DFQATT, CDR2 SNEGSKA (reference sequence). CDR3 length: 14 amino acids. CDR3 loop: CSAREWGSSYEQYF. CDR3 coding DNA: TGCAGTGCTAGAGAATGGGGGAGTTCCTACGAGCAGTACTTC.

Concerning this clonotype: The junction shows a germline mismatch at one end, possibly a read error. J is TRBJ2-1 and V is TRBV27; possible D gene TRBD2, 6 bases. The CDR3 is 16 residues long. Germline V CDR1 and CDR2: MNHEY, SMNVEV (reference sequence). The CDR3 DNA follows: TGTGCCAGCAGTTTAGTACCGGGACTCACCTACTATGAGCAGTTCTTC. Amino acid sequence: CASSLVPGLTYYEQFF.

This clonotype was detected only a few times. The genes are TRBV6-1 and TRBJ2-3, with 7 bases lining up with TRBD2. V trimming: 5 bases; J trimming: 4 bases; junction bases outside the gene matches: 9. The CDR3 sequence is 15 residues long. The germline gives CDR1 MNHNS, CDR2 SASEGT. For the CDR3, the DNA is TGTGCCAGCAGTCTCAGCGGGATTGGCCCAGATACGCAGTATTTT. This sequence encodes CASSLSGIGPDTQYF.

This clonotype was detected many times. The chain has TRBV12-3 or TRBV12-4 and TRBJ2-3; possibly TRBD1 for D (6 bases). The V and J ends lost 6 bases and 0 bases respectively, with 13 bases between them. CDR3 length: 15 amino acids. CDR3 residues: CASRDTGRSTDTQYF. In DNA, the CDR3 is TGTGCCAGCAGAGATACAGGGAGAAGCACAGATACGCAGTATTTT.

This clonotype was seen repeatedly, ten times or more. V gene TRBV10-3 combines with J gene TRBJ2-5; no reliable D call. The V gene's germline CDR1 is ENHRY and CDR2 SYGVKD. Trimming shortened V by 3 bases and J by 5 bases, and 13 bases separated the two germline ends. This CDR3 contains 14 residues. CDR3 region: CAISEGELSETQYF. The CDR3 DNA follows: TGTGCCATCAGTGAAGGAGAATTAAGTGAGACCCAGTACTTC.

This clonotype was seen a few times. The chain recombines TRBV11-2 with TRBJ2-1; D gene uncertain. Looked up from germline, CDR1 is SGHAT and CDR2 is FQNNGV. Trimming stripped 4 bases from V and 9 bases from J, with 13 bases between. The CDR3 is 13 amino acids. This CDR3 reads CASSYGPDLEQFF. CDR3 coding DNA: TGTGCCAGCAGCTATGGACCCGACCTTGAGCAGTTCTTC.

This chain connects TRBV20-1 to TRBJ2-1; TRBD2 matches at 15 bases. The CDR3 runs to 15 residues. CDR1 is DFQATT, CDR2 SNEGSKA, per germline (reference sequence). Trimming cost V 3 bases and J 9 bases; bases outside gene matches: 6. DNA of the CDR3: TGCAGTGCTAGGGGACTAGCGGGGGGCCATATTGAGCAGTTCTTC. This sequence encodes CSARGLAGGHIEQFF.

This clonotype has just a few counts. J is TRBJ2-7 and V is TRBV24-1, with TRBD1 identical over 9 bases. The CDR3 is 13 amino acids. CDR1 is KGHDR, CDR2 SFDVKD, per germline. The junction had 5 bases not matched to a gene; V was cut back by 9 bases and J by 3 bases. CDR3 protein: CATGTGRNYEQYF. The DNA for the CDR3 is TGTGCCACCGGGACAGGGAGAAACTACGAGCAGTACTTC.